This TCR beta chain was sequenced during a study of T-cell reconstitution after alpha-beta-depleted transplantation in children. Study-wide findings and caveats: Counts and diversity of T cells one year after transplant came mostly from newly produced T cells. TCRbeta diversity was high at day 60 in some patients (a result of surviving recipient T cells and thymic progenitors). Several hundred graft clones that had expanded were reportedly the source of alpha-beta T cells about two months after transplant.

This clonotype was detected only a few times. The antigen remains undetermined. Molecular barcoding with unique molecular identifiers was used for the TCRbeta library. TCRdb reprocessed the PCR reads via MiXCR and lists one record per CDR3 protein. The table includes fewer than 150,000 distinct CDR3 sequences, 9.7% detected once. The CDR3 is 15 residues long. Germline V gene sequence: CDR1 SGHRS, CDR2 YFSETQ. The J segment lost 5 bases and the V segment lost 3 bases, leaving 9 bases of the junction unmatched. This receptor was taken from a girl in the first two years of life who had a stem cell transplant for combined immunodeficiency, so the T cells may come from the graft donor. The source material was PBMCs, mostly from graft donor cells, sampled 180 days after TCRalphabeta/CD19-depleted stem cell transplant. This chain connects TRBV5-1 to TRBJ2-7; 9 bases fit TRBD1. CDR3 loop: CASSWGGTGIDEQYF. The CDR3 region has the DNA TGCGCCAGCAGCTGGGGGGGGACAGGGATCGACGAGCAGTACTTC. The whole variable domain, filled in from reference TRBV5-1 and TRBJ2-7, reads KAGVTQTPRYLIKTRGQQVTLSCSPISGHRSVSWYQQTPGQGLQFLFEYFSETQRNKGNFPGRFSGRQFSNSRSEMNVSTLELGDSALYLCASSWGGTGIDEQYFGPGTRLTVT.